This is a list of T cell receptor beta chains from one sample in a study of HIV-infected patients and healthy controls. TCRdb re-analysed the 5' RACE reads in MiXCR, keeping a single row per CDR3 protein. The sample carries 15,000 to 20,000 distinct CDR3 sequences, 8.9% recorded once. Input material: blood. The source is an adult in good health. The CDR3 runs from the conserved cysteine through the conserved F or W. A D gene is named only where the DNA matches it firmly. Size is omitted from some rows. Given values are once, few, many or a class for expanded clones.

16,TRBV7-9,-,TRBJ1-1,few,TGTGCCAGCAGCCAAGAGGTGGGATCCGGGACACGAGAAGCTTTCTTT,CASSQEVGSGTREAFF
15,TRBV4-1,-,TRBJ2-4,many,TGCGCCAGCAGCCAAGTTGGGGCAGAGGGAAACATTCAGTACTTC,CASSQVGAEGNIQYF
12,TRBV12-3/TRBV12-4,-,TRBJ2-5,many,TGTGCCAGCAGTTTAAGCCGGGCGACCCAGTACTTC,CASSLSRATQYF
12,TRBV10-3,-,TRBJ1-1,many,TGTGCCATCAGTGAGTCGACCCTCGACGCTTTCTTT,CAISESTLDAFF
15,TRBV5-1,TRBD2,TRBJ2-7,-,TGCGCCAGCAGCCTCGGCGGCGGGGGCTCCTACGAGCAGTACTTC,CASSLGGGGSYEQYF
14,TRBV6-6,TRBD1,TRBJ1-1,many,TGTGCCAGCAGTTCGACAGGGAGGGACACTGAAGCTTTCTTT,CASSSTGRDTEAFF
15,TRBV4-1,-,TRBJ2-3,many,TGCGCCAGCAGCCAAGATTGGGGCCTCACAGATACGCAGTATTTT,CASSQDWGLTDTQYF
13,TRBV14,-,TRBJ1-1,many,TGTGCCAGCAGCCATAAGAGCCGGACTGAAGCTTTCTTT,CASSHKSRTEAFF
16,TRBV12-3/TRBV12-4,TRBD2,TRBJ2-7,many,TGTGCCAGCAGTTCACCGGGACTAGCGGGAAACTACGAGCAGTACTTC,CASSSPGLAGNYEQYF
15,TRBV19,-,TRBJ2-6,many,TGTGCCAGTATCCGGGGTTCCTCTGGGGCCAACGTCCTGACTTTC,CASIRGSSGANVLTF
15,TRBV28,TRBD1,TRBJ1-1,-,TGTGCCAGCAGTTTGCGGACAGGGGGATTACCTGAAGCTTTCTTT,CASSLRTGGLPEAFF
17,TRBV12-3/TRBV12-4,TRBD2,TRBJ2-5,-,TGTGCCAGCAGTTTCGTGGTCGGGGGGGCCGGCCAAGAGACCCAGTACTTC,CASSFVVGGAGQETQYF
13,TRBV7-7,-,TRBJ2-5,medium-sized,TGTGCCAGCAGCTCTGCTTCCCAAGAGACCCAGTACTTC,CASSSASQETQYF
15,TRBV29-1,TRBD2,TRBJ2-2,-,TGCAGCGTCAGACATTTAGCGGGAGGTACCGGGGAGCTGTTTTTT,CSVRHLAGGTGELFF
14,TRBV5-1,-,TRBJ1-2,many,TGCGCCAGCAGCGACGCGCAGATGAACTATGGCTACACCTTC,CASSDAQMNYGYTF
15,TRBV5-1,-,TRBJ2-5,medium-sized,TGCGCCAGCAGCCCTGGACAAAAGTACCAAGAGACCCAGTACTTC,CASSPGQKYQETQYF
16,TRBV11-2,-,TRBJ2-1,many,TGTGCCAGCAGCCTTACCCCCCTCTCGAACCGCAATGAGCAGTTCTTC,CASSLTPLSNRNEQFF
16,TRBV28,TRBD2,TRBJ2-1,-,TGTGCCAGCAGTTCCGGACTAGCGGGAGGTTTCTATGAGCAGTTCTTC,CASSSGLAGGFYEQFF
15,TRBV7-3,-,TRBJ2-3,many,TGTGCCAGCAGCACTCAAGCGGCGTCCACAGATACGCAGTATTTT,CASSTQAASTDTQYF
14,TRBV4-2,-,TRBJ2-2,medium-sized,TGTGCCAGCAGCCAAGTTCTAATCGCCGGGGAGCTGTTTTTT,CASSQVLIAGELFF
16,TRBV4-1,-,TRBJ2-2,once,TGCGCCAGCAGCCAAGATCGGGGGGCTCGGTCCGGGGAGCTGTTTTTT,CASSQDRGARSGELFF
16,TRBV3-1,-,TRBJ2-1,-,TGTGCCAGCAGCCAAGATAGGGCCCCCCTTCTGAGTGAGCAGTTCTTC,CASSQDRAPLLSEQFF
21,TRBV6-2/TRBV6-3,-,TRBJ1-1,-,TGTGCCAGCAGTTCTTACTCGTCGTCGGCGGGACACAAAAGGGCAAACACTGAAGCTTTCTTT,CASSSYSSSAGHKRANTEAFF
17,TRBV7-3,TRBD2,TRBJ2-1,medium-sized,TGTGCCAGCAGCTTCACCACGAGGCTAGCGGACGACGGTGAGCAGTTCTTC,CASSFTTRLADDGEQFF
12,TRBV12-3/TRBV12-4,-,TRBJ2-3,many,TGTGCCAGCAGTTTAAGCGTGGATACGCAGTATTTT,CASSLSVDTQYF
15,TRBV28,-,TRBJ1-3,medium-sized,TGTGCCAGCAGTTTAAGGCTGGTTGCTGGAAACACCATATATTTT,CASSLRLVAGNTIYF
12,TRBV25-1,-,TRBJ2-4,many,TGTGCCAGCAGTGAATACGGGAACATTCAGTACTTC,CASSEYGNIQYF
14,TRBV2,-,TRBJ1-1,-,TGTGCCAGACGGGCGTCCACCATGAACACTGAAGCTTTCTTT,CARRASTMNTEAFF
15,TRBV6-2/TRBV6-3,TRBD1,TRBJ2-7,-,TGTGCCAGCACCAAGAGGGGGACAGGCAGCTACGAGCAGTACTTC,CASTKRGTGSYEQYF
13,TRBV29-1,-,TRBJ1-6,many,TGCAGCGCCCAGTCAGGGTTGGGATCACCCCTCCACTTT,CSAQSGLGSPLHF
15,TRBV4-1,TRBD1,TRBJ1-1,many,TGCGCCAGCAGCCAAAGGACAGGGGGGAACACTGAAGCTTTCTTT,CASSQRTGGNTEAFF
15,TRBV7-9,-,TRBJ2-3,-,TGTGCCAGCAGTTCGCGACTAGAGGCCTCAGATACGCAGTATTTT,CASSSRLEASDTQYF
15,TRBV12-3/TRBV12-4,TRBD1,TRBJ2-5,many,TGTGCCAGCAGGCCCGGGACAGGGTCCTGGGAGACCCAGTACTTC,CASRPGTGSWETQYF
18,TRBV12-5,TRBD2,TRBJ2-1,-,TGTGCTAGTGGTTCAGCCGGGACTAGTAGCCCCCTTGCCAATGAGCAGTTCTTC,CASGSAGTSSPLANEQFF
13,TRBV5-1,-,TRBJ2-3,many,TGCGCCAGCAGCTTGGAAGGCAGGGATACGCAGTATTTT,CASSLEGRDTQYF
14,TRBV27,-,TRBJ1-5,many,TGTGCCAGCAGTTTAGGTCACAGGGACGGGCCCCAGCATTTT,CASSLGHRDGPQHF
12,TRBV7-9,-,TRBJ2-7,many,TGTGCCAGCAGCTTATTGGGAACCGAGCAGTACTTC,CASSLLGTEQYF
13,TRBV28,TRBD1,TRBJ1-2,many,TGTGCCAGCAGACTACCGGGACAGACCGTTTACACCTTC,CASRLPGQTVYTF
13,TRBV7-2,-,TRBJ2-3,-,TGTGCCAGCAGCTTAGTGGTAACAGATACGCAGTATTTT,CASSLVVTDTQYF
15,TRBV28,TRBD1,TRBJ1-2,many,TGTGCCAGCAGTTTGCTACCACAGGGGGCCCGGGGCTACACCTTC,CASSLLPQGARGYTF
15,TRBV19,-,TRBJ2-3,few,TGTGCCAGTAGTTCGTTACAGGGCGGCACAGATACGCAGTATTTT,CASSSLQGGTDTQYF
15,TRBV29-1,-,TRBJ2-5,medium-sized,TGCAGCGTTGATCCATTTGGGACCCCTTTAGAGTCCCAGTACTTC,CSVDPFGTPLESQYF
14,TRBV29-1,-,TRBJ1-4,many,TGCAGCGTTGGGAATTTGGGGCTAAATGAAAAACTGTTTTTT,CSVGNLGLNEKLFF
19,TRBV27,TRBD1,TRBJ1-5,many,TGTGCCAGCAGTACTCTAATCGGGACAGGGAGTAGGTTCAATCAGCCCCAGCATTTT,CASSTLIGTGSRFNQPQHF
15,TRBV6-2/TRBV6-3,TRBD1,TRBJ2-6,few,TGTGCCAGCAGTGACAGGGCCTCTGGGGCCAACGTCCTGACTTTC,CASSDRASGANVLTF
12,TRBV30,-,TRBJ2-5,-,TGTGCCTGGAGTAAGCGGGACAAGACCCAGTACTTC,CAWSKRDKTQYF
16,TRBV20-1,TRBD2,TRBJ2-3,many,TGCAGTGCTACTAGCGGGAGTGCCCGTGGGCCAGATACGCAGTATTTT,CSATSGSARGPDTQYF
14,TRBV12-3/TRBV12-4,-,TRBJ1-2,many,TGTGCCAGCAGTCCCGGATCCCGAACTTGGGGCTACACCTTC,CASSPGSRTWGYTF
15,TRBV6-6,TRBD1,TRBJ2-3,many,TGTGCCAGCAGTTATGGGACAGGGAAGACAGATACGCAGTATTTT,CASSYGTGKTDTQYF
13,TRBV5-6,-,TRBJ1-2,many,TGTGCCAGCACCACAAAGGATAACTATGGCTACACCTTC,CASTTKDNYGYTF
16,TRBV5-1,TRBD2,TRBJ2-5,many,TGCGCCAGCAGCTCTCAAATTAGCGGGGGGCGAGAGACCCAGTACTTC,CASSSQISGGRETQYF
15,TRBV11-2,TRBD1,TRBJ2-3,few,TGTGCCAGCAGCCCCGGACAGGGGATCACAGATACGCAGTATTTT,CASSPGQGITDTQYF
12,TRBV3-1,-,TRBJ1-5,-,TGTGCCAGCAGCCAAGAAGGCCAGCCCCAGCATTTT,CASSQEGQPQHF
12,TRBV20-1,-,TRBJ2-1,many,TGCAGTGCTAGGTATTGGGGCAATGAGCAGTTCTTC,CSARYWGNEQFF
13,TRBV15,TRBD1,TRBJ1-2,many,TGTGCCACCAGCAGCGGACAGGGTCACGGCTACACCTTC,CATSSGQGHGYTF
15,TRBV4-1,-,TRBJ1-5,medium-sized,TGCGCCAGCAGCCAAGAGCCCGTGTACAGTCAGCCCCAGCATTTT,CASSQEPVYSQPQHF
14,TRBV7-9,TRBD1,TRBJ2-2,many,TGTGCCAGCAGCTTGGACAGGGACACCGGGGAGCTGTTTTTT,CASSLDRDTGELFF
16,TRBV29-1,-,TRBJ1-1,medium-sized,TGCAGCGTTATAGAATCGGGCAGGGGCTTGAACACTGAAGCTTTCTTT,CSVIESGRGLNTEAFF
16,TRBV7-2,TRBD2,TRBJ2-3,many,TGTGCCAGCAGCTCACACGGGACTAAGGGGCTAGATACGCAGTATTTT,CASSSHGTKGLDTQYF
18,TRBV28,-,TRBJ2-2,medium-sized,TGTGCCAGCAGTTCCGATGGCGGTGGGACACCTGGCACCGGGGAGCTGTTTTTT,CASSSDGGGTPGTGELFF